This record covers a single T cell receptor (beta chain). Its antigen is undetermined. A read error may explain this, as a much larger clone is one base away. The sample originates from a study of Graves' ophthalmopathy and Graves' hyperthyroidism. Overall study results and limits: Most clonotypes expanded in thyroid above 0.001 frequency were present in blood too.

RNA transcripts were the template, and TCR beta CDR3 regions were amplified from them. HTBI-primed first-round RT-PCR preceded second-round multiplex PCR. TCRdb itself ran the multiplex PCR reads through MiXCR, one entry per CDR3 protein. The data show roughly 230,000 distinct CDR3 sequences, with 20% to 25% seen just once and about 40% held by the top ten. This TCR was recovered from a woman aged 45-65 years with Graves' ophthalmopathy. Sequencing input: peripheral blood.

The CDR3 coding sequence is TGCGCCAGCAGCTGGGGACTAGCGGGAGGGCCGGGGACCCAGTACTTC. Translated: CASSWGLAGGPGTQYF. The rearrangement uses TRBV5-1 and TRBJ2-5; 16 nucleotides line up with TRBD2. CDR1 is SGHRS and CDR2 is YFSETQ in the germline V gene. This CDR3 has 16 residues. J lost 7 bases, V lost 3 bases, and 6 bases had no gene match.